This TCR beta chain comes out of a study of blood T cell repertoires in COVID-19. About the research overall: T cells, B-cell-depleted T cells, or PBMCs supplied cDNA or gDNA.

Study members were between roughly 18 and 100 years old and lived in 20 to 30 US regions. Per the study methods: Using reference gene primer amplification, nucleated cell counts were estimated. Generated by immunoSEQ multiplex PCR, the TCRdb table keeps only in-frame clones and is missing some. V and J calls and clone size are those listed in that table; D and trimming were worked out from the DNA. Here the sample spans about 250,000 clones, 75% to 90% being singletons. Germline CDR1 MNHEY, CDR2 SVGAGI. This CDR3 spans 16 amino acids. Losses at the gene ends were 0 bases for V and 7 bases for J; bases not matched to a gene: 6.

The V call is TRBV6-5, the J call TRBJ1-6; 7 nucleotides align to TRBD1. This TCR was recovered from a woman younger than 30 who had recovered from COVID-19. Material for sequencing was PBMCs or T cells enriched from blood (not recorded which). The chain's CDR3 is CASSYSGTVKNSPLHF. DNA for the CDR3: TGTGCCAGCAGTTACTCCGGGACAGTCAAGAATTCACCCCTCCACTTT.